This TCR beta chain is drawn from a study of shared clonotypes between healthy human individuals. Study results and limitations: An expected dependence of interdonor clonotype sharing on sequencing depth was noted. Rarefaction indicated that sorted-subset sequencing remained incomplete although depth was large.

TCRdb's table, derived via immunoSEQ multiplex PCR, lists solely in-frame clones and lacks some. The sample consists of roughly 1 million clones, about 70% of them appearing once. This clone appeared once. Its antigen is unidentified. This CDR3 is built from 14 residues. Germline lookup yields CDR1 SGHTA and CDR2 FQGNSA. The J segment lost 3 bases and the V segment lost 3 bases, leaving 1 base of the junction unmatched. This receptor was obtained from a man younger than 35 in good health. The chain has TRBV7-2 and TRBJ2-2; 7 bases align to TRBD2. Sequenced: memory CD4+ T cells sorted from blood. Regarding subset: CD45RA-negative fraction. CDR3 residues: CASSFSGHTGELFF. Here the CDR3 DNA reads TGTGCCAGCAGCTTTAGCGGGCACACCGGGGAGCTGTTTTTT.